The 10 T cell receptor beta chains presented below share a single source sample, sequenced in a study of cytomegalovirus exposure and HLA in healthy donors. Amplification used 60 Vbeta primers and 13 Jbeta primers. Clones were sequenced by immunoSEQ multiplex PCR, and TCRdb holds only the in-frame ones, with some missing. The table has 120,000 or so clones, about three quarters seen once. The sample comprised PBMCs. The receptors come from a man aged 25-45 years in good health and CMV-seronegative.

This rearrangement joins TRBV7-6 to TRBJ1-5; the D gene is possibly TRBD1 (6 bases). V was shortened by 5 bases and J by 5 bases, with 10 bases between the two germline ends. Germline lookup yields CDR1 SGHVS and CDR2 FNYEAQ. CDR3 length: 13 amino acids. The CDR3 here is CASSPRQDQPQHF. CDR3 nucleotide sequence: TGTGCCAGCAGCCCCCGACAGGATCAGCCCCAGCATTTT.

This clone was observed once. V gene TRBV5-1 combines with J gene TRBJ2-3, with D perhaps matching TRBD1 (6 bases). In germline, CDR1 is SGHRS, CDR2 YFSETQ. The CDR3 is 14 amino acids. Trimming pared 4 bases from V and 4 bases from J, leaving 13 bases between. This chain's CDR3 is CASSLMGAADTQYF. The CDR3 coding sequence is TGCGCCAGCAGCCTTATGGGGGCGGCAGATACGCAGTATTTT.

The V and J genes are TRBV6-5 and TRBJ2-3; TRBD1 might be the D (6 bases). Trimming cost V 5 bases and J 0 bases, with 12 bases left between them. This CDR3 contains 15 residues. The germline gives CDR1 MNHEY, CDR2 SVGAGI. The CDR3 is CASSPRTVSTDTQYF. The CDR3 bases are TGTGCCAGCAGTCCTAGGACAGTCAGCACAGATACGCAGTATTTT.

The rearrangement links TRBV4-2 to TRBJ2-5; maybe TRBD1 (6 bases). The end of the DNA aligns better with TRBJ2-7, so the J call may be wrong. CDR3 length equals 15 residues. Germline CDR1 is LGHNA and CDR2 is YNFKEQ. CDR3 DNA: TGTGCCAGCAGCCAAGATGCGGACAGCTCCTACGAGCAGTACTTC. Amino acid sequence: CASSQDADSSYEQYF.

The J gene is TRBJ1-3, the V gene TRBV5-1; D not certain. Trimming cost V 0 bases and J 0 bases, with 7 bases left between them. CDR3 length: 15 residues. Germline CDR1 SGHRS, CDR2 YFSETQ. This chain's CDR3 is CASSLAGISGNTIYF. The CDR3 nucleotides are TGCGCCAGCAGCTTGGCAGGCATCTCTGGAAACACCATATATTTT.

This chain uses TRBV18 with TRBJ2-2; 15 bases agree with TRBD2. CDR1 KGHSH and CDR2 LQKENI come from the germline V gene. The V gene end was trimmed by 2 bases and the J gene end by 5 bases; junction bases not matched to a gene: 15. The CDR3 loop spans 21 amino acids. CDR3 DNA: TGTGCCAGCTCACCATACCGGGGACTAGCGGGAGGAGGGCTTCGGACCGGGGAGCTGTTTTTT. This gives the protein CASSPYRGLAGGGLRTGELFF.

This sequence joins TRBV5-1 and TRBJ2-7; D gene unclear. Trimming stripped 2 bases from V and 1 base from J, with 10 bases between. Per the germline V gene, CDR1 is SGHRS and CDR2 is YFSETQ. The CDR3 sequence is 14 residues long. The CDR3 region is CASSLSVLSYEQYF. CDR3 sequence (DNA): TGCGCCAGCAGCTTATCGGTCTTATCCTACGAGCAGTACTTC.

The chain recombines TRBV7-2 with TRBJ1-2; D is undetermined. The CDR3 covers 14 residues. The V gene lost 0 bases and the J gene lost 7 bases, with 12 bases spanning the gap. CDR1 is SGHTA and CDR2 is FQGNSA in the germline V gene. CDR3 region: CASSLAGGVGGYTF. CDR3 nucleotide sequence: TGTGCCAGCAGCTTAGCAGGCGGGGTCGGTGGCTACACCTTC.

This chain joins TRBV9 and TRBJ1-2; TRBD1 agrees at 8 bases. There are 17 residues in the CDR3. Looked up from germline, CDR1 is SGDLS and CDR2 is YYNGEE. V gave up 4 bases and J gave up 0 bases; unmatched junction bases: 11. CDR3 bases: TGTGCCAGCAGCCGCGCGGGGACAGGCCTAACTAACTATGGCTACACCTTC. Protein product: CASSRAGTGLTNYGYTF.

The V and J genes are TRBV4-1 and TRBJ2-3, with TRBD1 matching 7 bases. CDR3 length equals 17 residues. V lost 4 bases to trimming and J lost 0 bases; unmatched junction nucleotides: 10. Germline-derived CDR1 and CDR2 are MGHRA and YSYEKL. The DNA of the CDR3 is TGCGCCAGCAGCCCCCCTAGGACAGGAGCAAGCACAGATACGCAGTATTTT. Translated: CASSPPRTGASTDTQYF.